The 19 T cell receptor beta chains presented below share a single source sample, sequenced in a study of human T cells and chemical hapten exposure (TCRdb year 2021). What the time point label conveys for this sample: patch test 2, 6 weeks after DPC sensitization. What the treatment or condition label conveys for this sample: therapeutic diphenylcyclopropenone sensitization with weekly scalp DPC. Receptors were amplified or captured by RACE. The listed sequencing device is NextSeq 500. The public reads were reprocessed in TCRdb via fastp at Q25 and MiXCR, keeping in-frame beta chains. A single entry per CDR3 protein holds the most common genes and DNA from its merged rows. Present in this sample are 350,000 to 400,000 distinct CDR3 sequences, under 6.5% of which were seen just once. Clones ranked in the top ten supply around 6% of the sample. Sequencing was performed on whole blood, taken in connection with sensitization to the hapten diphenylcyclopropenone (DPC). Receptors were obtained from a woman younger than 30 with alopecia areata. Some clones in this sample may be carry-over from other donors' samples.

This clonotype has more than one count but fewer than ten. The chain carries TRBV10-2 and TRBJ1-1, with TRBD1 matching 7 bases. The CDR3 consists of 15 residues. V gave up 0 bases and J gave up 4 bases; unmatched junction bases: 5. Germline V gives CDR1 WSHSY, CDR2 SAAADI. CDR3 nucleotide sequence: TGCGCCAGCAGTGAGTCCCTAGCAGGGGGCACTGAAGCTTTCTTT. As protein: CASSESLAGGTEAFF.

This clonotype was counted a few times. The V and J genes are TRBV28 and TRBJ2-7; D remains unclear. The V end lost 3 bases, the J end lost 3 bases, and 15 bases lay between the germline ends. The CDR3 length is 15 residues. Germline V gene data show CDR1 as MDHEN and CDR2 as SYDVKM. The CDR3 nucleotides are TGTGCCAGCAGTTTCCCCGGATCAGCTCTCTACGAGCAGTACTTC. It encodes CASSFPGSALYEQYF.

The CDR3 spells CATSRDLAGEAFF. Here the CDR3 DNA reads TGTGCCACCAGCAGAGATCTGGCAGGGGAAGCTTTCTTT. The chain is built from TRBV15 and TRBJ1-1; D is possibly TRBD1 (5 bases). This CDR3 is 13 amino acids long. Germline V lookup: CDR1 LNHNV, CDR2 YYDKDF (reference sequence). Trimming removed 0 bases at V and 8 bases at J, with 10 bases between.

There are a few counts of this clonotype. CDR3 DNA: TGTGCCAGCAGTTTAGGGGACGCAAGTGGGACCCAGTACTTC. Its translation is CASSLGDASGTQYF. The chain combines TRBV27 with TRBJ2-5; D possibly matches TRBD1 or TRBD2 (5 bases each). The CDR3 runs to 14 residues. V shed 2 bases and J shed 7 bases, with 14 bases lying between them. The germline CDR1 and CDR2 sequences are MNHEY and SMNVEV (reference sequence).

This clonotype was observed at least ten times. V and J are TRBV12-5 and TRBJ1-1, with D uncertain. Germline V lookup: CDR1 LGHNT, CDR2 FRNRAP. The ends were cut back, 0 bases at V and 1 base at J, with 3 bases in the middle. The CDR3 has 13 residues. CDR3: CASGLVTNTEAFF. The CDR3 DNA is TGTGCTAGTGGTTTGGTTACGAACACTGAAGCTTTCTTT.

This clonotype was detected many times. This sequence joins TRBV29-1 and TRBJ1-2; D remains unclear. This CDR3 is built from 13 residues. Germline V gene data show CDR1 as SQVTM and CDR2 as ANQGSEA. V was trimmed by 7 bases and J by 4 bases, leaving 16 bases between them. For the CDR3, the DNA is TGCAGCGCTGGGGTAGCAGATATCTATGGCTACACCTTC. This encodes CSAGVADIYGYTF.

This clonotype has more than one count but fewer than ten. J is TRBJ1-5 and V is TRBV6-1; no clear D gene. The CDR3 sequence is 16 residues long. In germline, CDR1 is MNHNS, CDR2 SASEGT. Trimming took off 3 bases at V and 5 bases at J, with 17 bases between the two ends. The CDR3 bases are TGTGCCAGCAGTGACCCCCAGACTGAAATACATCAGCCCCAGCATTTT. This encodes CASSDPQTEIHQPQHF.

The rearrangement joins TRBV3-1 to TRBJ2-3, with 8 nucleotides matching TRBD2. Germline V gene data show CDR1 as LGHDT and CDR2 as YNNKEL (reference sequence). There are 15 residues in the CDR3. V trimming: 5 bases; J trimming: 2 bases; junction bases outside the gene matches: 6. The CDR3 is CASSALAGNTDTQYF. The DNA for the CDR3 is TGTGCCAGCAGCGCATTAGCGGGGAACACAGATACGCAGTATTTT.

This clonotype was counted a few times. The chain joins TRBV29-1 to TRBJ2-5, with no clear D. Trimming removed 4 bases at V and 5 bases at J, with 5 bases between. Germline V gene data show CDR1 as SQVTM and CDR2 as ANQGSEA. The CDR3 consists of 10 residues. The CDR3 DNA is TGCAGCGTTGGGACGGAGACCCAGTACTTC. Its translation: CSVGTETQYF.

This clonotype was seen a few times. The chain uses TRBV6-6 and TRBJ1-6; 10 bases fit TRBD1. The CDR3 loop spans 18 amino acids. J was trimmed by 9 bases and V by 0 bases; bases with no gene match: 11. Germline CDR1 reads MNHNY; CDR2 reads SVGAGI (reference sequence). The CDR3, as DNA: TGTGCCAGCAGTTACTCGAGTTTGTCCGGACAGGGGGGTTCACCCCTCCACTTT. Its translation is CASSYSSLSGQGGSPLHF.

The chain recombines TRBV18 with TRBJ1-2, with D hard to call. Looked up from germline, CDR1 is KGHSH and CDR2 is LQKENI. This CDR3 is built from 14 residues. The V gene lost 3 bases and the J gene lost 2 bases, with 10 bases spanning the gap. CDR3 nucleotide sequence: TGTGCCAGCTCACCCGGGGAGGAAAACTATGGCTACACCTTC. The encoded protein is CASSPGEENYGYTF.

In its sample, this clonotype was seen once. This sequence may be a read error, since a much larger clone differs from it by one base. This chain joins TRBV5-1 and TRBJ1-1; TRBD1 is a possible D gene (5 bases). The CDR3 is 13 amino acids. Germline CDR1 is SGHRS and CDR2 is YFSETQ. This CDR3 reads CASGLGDVKEAFF. DNA for the CDR3: TGCGCCAGCGGCTTAGGGGACGTCAAAGAAGCTTTCTTT.

This clonotype was seen only a few times. V usage is TRBV6-4 and J usage is TRBJ2-7; 9 bases are a match to TRBD1. Per the germline V gene, CDR1 is MRHNA and CDR2 is SNTAGT. This CDR3 region has 15 residues. J lost 7 bases, V lost 4 bases, and 11 bases had no gene match. The CDR3 DNA reads TGTGCCAGCAGTGCTACCGGGACAGGGATGTCTGAGCAGTACTTC. Translating gives CASSATGTGMSEQYF.

This clonotype occurred a few times. The chain recombines TRBV7-3 with TRBJ2-2; D is unclear. Germline CDR1 and CDR2: SGHTA and FQGTGA. The CDR3 runs to 16 residues. Trimming left V 2 bases short and J 6 bases short, with 16 bases between. CDR3 amino acids: CASSLGLGINAGELFF. CDR3 sequence (DNA): TGTGCCAGCAGCTTAGGTCTCGGTATAAACGCCGGGGAGCTGTTTTTT.

The chain is built from TRBV7-9 and TRBJ2-3; no reliable D call. The CDR3 loop spans 13 amino acids. CDR1 and CDR2 (germline): SEHNR, FQNEAQ (reference sequence). Deletions cut 3 bases from V and 4 bases from J, with 8 bases between. CDR3 sequence reads: CASSFWGSDTQYF. The CDR3 coding sequence is TGTGCCAGCAGCTTTTGGGGTTCAGATACGCAGTATTTT.

In this sample, this clonotype turned up a few times. This chain links TRBV6-5 with TRBJ2-1, with 11 bases matching TRBD1. J lost 5 bases, V lost 6 bases, and 3 bases had no gene match. The CDR3 length is 14 residues. Germline V gene sequence: CDR1 MNHEY, CDR2 SVGAGI. CDR3 bases: TGTGCCAGCAGAGGGGACAGGGGGAACAATGAGCAGTTCTTC. Amino acid sequence: CASRGDRGNNEQFF.

This clonotype was counted only a few times. V usage is TRBV29-1 and J usage is TRBJ2-2, with 7 positions matching TRBD1. Germline lookup yields CDR1 SQVTM and CDR2 ANQGSEA. Germline trimming cut 1 base from V and 2 bases from J; bases unmatched to any gene: 4. This CDR3 has 15 amino acids. The CDR3 region has the DNA TGCAGCGTTGAAGGACAGGGAGTAAACACCGGGGAGCTGTTTTTT. Protein product: CSVEGQGVNTGELFF.

This clonotype was seen a handful of times. The V and J genes are TRBV7-6 and TRBJ1-1, with 10 bases identical to TRBD1. This CDR3 comprises 13 residues. The germline CDR1 and CDR2 sequences are SGHVS and FNYEAQ. V lost 8 bases, J lost 5 bases, and 5 bases stayed unmatched. In nucleotides, the CDR3 is TGTGCCAGCGGACAGGGGGGCTGGACTGAAGCTTTCTTT. Protein: CASGQGGWTEAFF.

The rearrangement uses TRBV10-2 and TRBJ1-5, with a possible D match to TRBD1 (5 bases). V was trimmed by 2 bases and J by 6 bases, leaving 5 bases between them. Germline CDR1 and CDR2: WSHSY and SAAADI. The CDR3 has 12 amino acids. The CDR3, as DNA: TGCGCCAGCAGTGAGAGGGGTCAGCCCCAGCATTTT. This sequence encodes CASSERGQPQHF.